This T cell receptor beta chain was sequenced in a study of blood T cells in healthy people across ages. This clonotype has just a few counts. Its antigen is still unknown. The CDR3 totals 15 residues. The V end was cut by 3 bases, the J end by 1 base, with 12 bases between. Using a J-beta primer mix together with a sample-barcoded 5' primer, a second PCR was run for about 6 to 12 cycles. TCRdb re-called the 5' RACE reads with MiXCR, one entry per CDR3 protein. The data contain 1.5 million to 2 million distinct CDR3 sequences, 28% of them singletons. Ten milliliters of peripheral blood were drawn from each donor. Study-level points and caveats: Estimates based on one million T cells were treated as lower bounds.

The rearrangement joins TRBV12-3 or TRBV12-4 to TRBJ1-1; D remains unclear. Sequencing was performed on blood. This TCR derives from a woman aged 25 to 39 in good health. As DNA, the CDR3 is TGTGCCAGCAGTTTCTCCTTTGCAGGGAACACTGAAGCTTTCTTT. This translates into CASSFSFAGNTEAFF.